The 17 T cell receptor beta chains below were found in one sample sequenced in a study of cytomegalovirus exposure and HLA in healthy donors (dated by TCRdb to about 2017). Libraries were made using the immunoSEQ multiplex PCR assay. The multiplex PCR relied on a mix of 60 forward primers for TCR Vbeta segments and 13 reverse primers for TCR Jbeta segments. This immuneACCESS table, as held by TCRdb, lists in-frame sequences with V and J called but not all clones. Of the missing ones, under half trace to an unresolved V gene in checked studies; the others have no known cause. The sample table holds some 81,000 clones, of which roughly 73% were seen once. Jointly, the top ten make up about 16% of the sample. The sample consisted of PBMCs. The receptors come from a woman in her thirties or forties in good health and CMV-seropositive.

The V gene is TRBV5-1, the J gene TRBJ2-7; the D gene is possibly TRBD2 (6 bases). Germline CDR1 is SGHRS and CDR2 is YFSETQ. The CDR3 covers 14 residues. The V end lost 4 bases, the J end lost 0 bases, and 11 bases lay between the germline ends. The CDR3 reads CASSEQGGSYEQYF. The CDR3, as DNA: TGCGCCAGCAGCGAGCAGGGAGGCTCCTACGAGCAGTACTTC. Complete variable domain (other parts from reference TRBV5-1 and TRBJ2-7): KAGVTQTPRYLIKTRGQQVTLSCSPISGHRSVSWYQQTPGQGLQFLFEYFSETQRNKGNFPGRFSGRQFSNSRSEMNVSTLELGDSALYLCASSEQGGSYEQYFGPGTRLTVT.

The genes are TRBV4-1 and TRBJ2-2; D is unresolved. V was trimmed by 8 bases and J by 3 bases, leaving 19 bases between them. Germline-derived CDR1 and CDR2 are MGHRA and YSYEKL. This CDR3 is 16 amino acids long. The CDR3 region has the DNA TGCGCCAGCTCCCTCCCCCGAAACACCGACACCGGGGAGCTGTTTTTT. Its protein product is CASSLPRNTDTGELFF.

V and J are TRBV28 and TRBJ2-7; D might be TRBD2 (7 bases). Germline assignment: CDR1 MDHEN and CDR2 SYDVKM. The germline V and J ends were trimmed by 5 bases and 4 bases, with 15 bases remaining between them. CDR3 length equals 14 residues. The CDR3: CASSLPGGSYEQYF. The CDR3 bases are TGTGCCAGCAGTCTCCCGGGGGGCTCTTACGAGCAGTACTTC.

The rearrangement links TRBV5-6 to TRBJ2-7, with D maybe TRBD2 (5 bases). Germline V gene data show CDR1 as SGHDT and CDR2 as YYEEEE. The CDR3 is 14 residues long. V was clipped by 1 base and J by 0 bases, with 8 bases between them. Here the CDR3 DNA reads TGTGCCAGCAGCTTGAACGGGGACTCCTACGAGCAGTACTTC. Translated, it gives CASSLNGDSYEQYF.

The V call is TRBV10-1, the J call TRBJ2-1; 12 bases match TRBD2. The CDR3 is 16 residues long. Trimming at V came to 6 bases and at J to 8 bases, leaving 11 bases not matched to a gene. CDR1 and CDR2 (germline): WNHNN, SYGVQD (reference sequence). This CDR3 is CASSHLSSGGADEQFF. CDR3 DNA: TGCGCCAGCAGCCACCTATCTAGCGGGGGGGCCGATGAGCAGTTCTTC.

The V gene is TRBV10-3, the J gene TRBJ1-2, with TRBD1 as a possible D gene (5 bases). The V and J ends lost 3 bases and 6 bases respectively, with 17 bases between them. The V gene's germline CDR1 is ENHRY and CDR2 SYGVKD. CDR3 length: 15 residues. CDR3 nucleotide sequence: TGTGCCATCAGTGACCTCACTCAGGGATTGGATGGCTACACCTTC. This codes for CAISDLTQGLDGYTF.

V usage is TRBV13 and J usage is TRBJ1-1; perhaps TRBD1 as D (5 bases). V dropped 1 base and J dropped 4 bases, with 10 bases sitting between them. The CDR3 loop spans 14 amino acids. CDR1 and CDR2 (germline): PRHDT, FYEKMQ (reference sequence). This CDR3 reads CASSLETDPTEAFF. The DNA for the CDR3 is TGTGCCAGCAGCTTAGAGACAGACCCCACTGAAGCTTTCTTT.

J is TRBJ1-3 and V is TRBV9; D remains unclear. Germline V lookup: CDR1 SGDLS, CDR2 YYNGEE. Trimming stripped 0 bases from V and 4 bases from J, with 17 bases between. This CDR3 region has 17 residues. CDR3 sequence (DNA): TGTGCCAGCAGCGTAGAGGCCCCGTCGGGGTCGGGAAACACCATATATTTT. Translation: CASSVEAPSGSGNTIYF.

V is TRBV7-2 and J is TRBJ1-4; D may be TRBD1 (6 bases). Trimming took off 0 bases at V and 3 bases at J, with 11 bases between the two ends. Germline CDR1 is SGHTA and CDR2 is FQGNSA. This CDR3 has 16 residues. The CDR3 nucleotides are TGTGCCAGCAGCTTAGCGGCAGGGGCGGCTAATGAAAAACTGTTTTTT. Translating gives CASSLAAGAANEKLFF.

This clone was picked up one time. The chain joins TRBV28 to TRBJ2-1; weak D call: TRBD2 (5 bases). The CDR3 loop spans 15 amino acids. The V gene lost 4 bases and the J gene lost 0 bases, with 10 bases spanning the gap. Per the germline V gene, CDR1 is MDHEN and CDR2 is SYDVKM. CDR3 bases: TGTGCCAGCAGTTACGGACTCAGCTCCTACAATGAGCAGTTCTTC. Residues: CASSYGLSSYNEQFF.

A few counts support this clone. The sample has other DNA sequences that encode this CDR3 too. The V and J genes are TRBV5-6 and TRBJ1-1, with D perhaps matching TRBD1 (6 bases). V lost 4 bases to trimming and J lost 4 bases, with 17 bases between them. This CDR3 comprises 15 residues. In germline, CDR1 is SGHDT, CDR2 YYEEEE. As DNA, the CDR3 is TGTGCCAGCAGCGAGGGACACCGGGTAGGCACTGAAGCTTTCTTT. It codes for CASSEGHRVGTEAFF.

V gene TRBV4-3 combines with J gene TRBJ2-1; 12 positions match TRBD2. V dropped 0 bases and J dropped 5; count of bases not matched to a gene: 5. Looked up from germline, CDR1 is LGHNA and CDR2 is YSLEER. The CDR3 loop spans 17 amino acids. The CDR3 coding sequence is TGCGCCAGCAGCCAAGATCTGGCTAGCGGGGGGGACAATGAGCAGTTCTTC. This encodes CASSQDLASGGDNEQFF.

This clone was detected a few times. V is TRBV21-1 and J is TRBJ2-7; the listed D gene, TRBD2, was not tested against the DNA. TRBV21-1 is termed a pseudogene. The CDR3 extends over 16 amino acids. The CDR3 loop reads CASRRGTSGDTYEQYF. The CDR3 region has the DNA TGTGCCAGCAGGCGCGGTACTAGCGGGGACACCTACGAGCAGTACTTC.

The J gene is TRBJ1-1, the V gene TRBV5-1; D call uncertain. The CDR3 has 14 residues. Germline CDR1 is SGHRS and CDR2 is YFSETQ. The germline V and J ends were trimmed by 0 bases and 10 bases, with 16 bases remaining between them. The CDR3 reads CASSLDKPGNAAFF. CDR3 DNA: TGCGCCAGCAGCTTGGACAAGCCCGGGAACGCAGCTTTCTTT. Together with reference TRBV5-1 and TRBJ1-1, the CDR3 gives the full variable domain: KAGVTQTPRYLIKTRGQQVTLSCSPISGHRSVSWYQQTPGQGLQFLFEYFSETQRNKGNFPGRFSGRQFSNSRSEMNVSTLELGDSALYLCASSLDKPGNAAFFGQGTRLTVV.

This sequence joins TRBV7-2 and TRBJ2-5, with 12 bases identical to TRBD2. The J call may be mistaken, given a closer DNA end match to TRBJ2-7. The CDR3 is 16 residues long. The germline gives CDR1 SGHTA, CDR2 FQGNSA. CDR3 protein: CASSSISSGGAYEQYF. The CDR3, as DNA: TGTGCCAGCAGCTCGATTTCTAGCGGGGGGGCCTACGAGCAGTACTTC.

This rearrangement joins TRBV25-1 to TRBJ2-1, with 10 positions matching TRBD2. Trimming took 6 bases from V and 4 from J; bases not matched to a gene: 3. Germline CDR1 reads MGHDK; CDR2 reads SYGVNS. This CDR3 comprises 14 residues. The chain's CDR3 is CASSPAGGYNEQFF. CDR3 DNA sequence: TGTGCCAGCAGCCCAGCGGGGGGGTACAATGAGCAGTTCTTC.

The chain combines TRBV19 with TRBJ1-1; 7 nucleotides align to TRBD1. The CDR3 runs to 13 residues. V was pared by 7 bases and J by 2 bases, with 4 bases of the junction left unmatched. Germline V gene data show CDR1 as LNHDA and CDR2 as SQIVND (reference sequence). CDR3 sequence: CASNDRVNTEAFF. The CDR3 DNA is TGTGCCAGTAACGACAGGGTTAACACTGAAGCTTTCTTT.